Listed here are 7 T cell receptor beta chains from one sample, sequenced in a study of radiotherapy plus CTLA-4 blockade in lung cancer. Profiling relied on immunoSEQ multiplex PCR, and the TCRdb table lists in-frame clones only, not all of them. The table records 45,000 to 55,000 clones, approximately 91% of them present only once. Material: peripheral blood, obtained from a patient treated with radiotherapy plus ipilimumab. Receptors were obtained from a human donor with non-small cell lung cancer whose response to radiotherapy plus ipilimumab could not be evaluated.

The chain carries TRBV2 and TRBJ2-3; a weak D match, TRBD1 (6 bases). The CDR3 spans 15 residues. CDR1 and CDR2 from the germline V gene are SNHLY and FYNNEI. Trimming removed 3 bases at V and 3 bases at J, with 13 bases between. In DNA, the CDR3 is TGTGCCAGCAGTGAGGCTTCTAGGGGGACAGATACGCAGTATTTT. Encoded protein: CASSEASRGTDTQYF. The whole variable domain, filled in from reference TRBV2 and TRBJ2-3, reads EPEVTQTPSHQVTQMGQEVILRCVPISNHLYFYWYRQILGQKVEFLVSFYNNEISEKSEIFDDQFSVERPDGSNFTLKIRSTKLEDSAMYFCASSEASRGTDTQYFGPGTRLTVL.

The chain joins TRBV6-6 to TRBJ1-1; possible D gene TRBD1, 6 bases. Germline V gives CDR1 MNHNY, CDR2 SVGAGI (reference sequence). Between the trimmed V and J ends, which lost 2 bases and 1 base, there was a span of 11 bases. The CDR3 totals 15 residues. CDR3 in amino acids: CASSYGTYQNTEAFF. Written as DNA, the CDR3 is TGTGCCAGCAGTTACGGGACATACCAGAACACTGAAGCTTTCTTT.

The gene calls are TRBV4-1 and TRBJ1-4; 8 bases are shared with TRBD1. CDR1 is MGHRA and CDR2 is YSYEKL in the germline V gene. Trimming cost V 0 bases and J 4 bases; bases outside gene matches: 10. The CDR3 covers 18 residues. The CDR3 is CASSQDGPGTGFNEKLFF. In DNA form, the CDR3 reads TGCGCCAGCAGCCAAGATGGGCCGGGGACAGGCTTTAATGAAAAACTGTTTTTT.

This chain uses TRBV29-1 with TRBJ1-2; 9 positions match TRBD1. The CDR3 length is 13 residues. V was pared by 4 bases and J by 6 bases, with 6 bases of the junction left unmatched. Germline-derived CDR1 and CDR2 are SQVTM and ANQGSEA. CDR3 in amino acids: CSVVDRGYNGYTF. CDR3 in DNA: TGCAGCGTTGTAGACAGGGGGTACAATGGCTACACCTTC.

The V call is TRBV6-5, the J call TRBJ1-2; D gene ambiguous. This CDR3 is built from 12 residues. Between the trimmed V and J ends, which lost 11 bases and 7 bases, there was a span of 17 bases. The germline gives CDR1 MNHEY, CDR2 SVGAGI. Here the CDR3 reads CACQEGAGGYTF. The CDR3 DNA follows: TGTGCCTGTCAGGAGGGAGCGGGTGGCTACACCTTC.

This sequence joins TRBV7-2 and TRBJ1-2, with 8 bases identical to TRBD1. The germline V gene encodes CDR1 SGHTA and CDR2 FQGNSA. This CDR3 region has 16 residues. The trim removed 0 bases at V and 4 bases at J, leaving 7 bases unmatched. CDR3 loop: CASSLAPGQGGYGYTF. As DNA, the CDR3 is TGTGCCAGCAGCTTAGCGCCTGGACAGGGTGGCTATGGCTACACCTTC.

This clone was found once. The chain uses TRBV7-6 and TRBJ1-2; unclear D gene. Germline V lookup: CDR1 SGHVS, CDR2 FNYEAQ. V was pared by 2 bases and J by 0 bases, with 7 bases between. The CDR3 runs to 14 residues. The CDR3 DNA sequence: TGTGCCAGCAGCTTATCCGCAGCTAACTATGGCTACACCTTC. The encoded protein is CASSLSAANYGYTF. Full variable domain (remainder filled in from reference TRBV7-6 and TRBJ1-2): GAGVSQSPRYKVTKRGQDVALRCDPISGHVSLYWYRQALGQGPEFLTYFNYEAQQDKSGLPNDRFSAERPEGSISTLTIQRTEQRDSAMYRCASSLSAANYGYTFGSGTRLTVV.